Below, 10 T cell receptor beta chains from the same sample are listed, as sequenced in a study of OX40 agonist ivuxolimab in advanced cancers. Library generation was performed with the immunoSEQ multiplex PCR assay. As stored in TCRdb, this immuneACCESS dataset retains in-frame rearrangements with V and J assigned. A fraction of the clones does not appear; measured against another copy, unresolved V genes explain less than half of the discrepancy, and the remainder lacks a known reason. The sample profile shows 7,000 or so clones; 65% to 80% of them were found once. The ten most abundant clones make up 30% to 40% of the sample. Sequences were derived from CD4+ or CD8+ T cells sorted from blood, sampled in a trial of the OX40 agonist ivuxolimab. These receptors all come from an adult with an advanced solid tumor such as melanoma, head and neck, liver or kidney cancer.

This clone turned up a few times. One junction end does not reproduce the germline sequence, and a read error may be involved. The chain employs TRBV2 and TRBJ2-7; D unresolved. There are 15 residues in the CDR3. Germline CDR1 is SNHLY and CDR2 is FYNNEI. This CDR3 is CASNEGRIHPSEQYF. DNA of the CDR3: TGTGCCAGCAATGAAGGACGCATCCATCCTAGCGAGCAGTACTTC.

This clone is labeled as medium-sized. The chain's CDR3 is CASSHSNQPQHF. The CDR3 region has the DNA TGTGCCAGCAGCCATAGCAATCAGCCCCAGCATTTT. The genes are TRBV6-5 and TRBJ1-5; no reliable D call. The V end lost 6 bases, the J end lost 0 bases, and 3 bases lay between the germline ends. CDR1 and CDR2 (germline): MNHEY, SVGAGI. The CDR3 sequence is 12 residues long.

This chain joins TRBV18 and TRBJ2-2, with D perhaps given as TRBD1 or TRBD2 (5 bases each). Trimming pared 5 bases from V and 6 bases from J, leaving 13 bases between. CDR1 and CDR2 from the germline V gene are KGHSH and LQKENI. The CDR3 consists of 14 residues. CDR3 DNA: TGTGCCAGCTCAGGGGACGCCGGCGCCGGGGAGCTGTTTTTT. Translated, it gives CASSGDAGAGELFF.

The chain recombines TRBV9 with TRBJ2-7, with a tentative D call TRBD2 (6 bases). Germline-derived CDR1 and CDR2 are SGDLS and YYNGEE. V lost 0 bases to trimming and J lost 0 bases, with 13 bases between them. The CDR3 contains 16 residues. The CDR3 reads CASSVGGGTSSYEQYF. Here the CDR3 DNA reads TGTGCCAGCAGCGTAGGTGGCGGGACCAGCTCCTACGAGCAGTACTTC.

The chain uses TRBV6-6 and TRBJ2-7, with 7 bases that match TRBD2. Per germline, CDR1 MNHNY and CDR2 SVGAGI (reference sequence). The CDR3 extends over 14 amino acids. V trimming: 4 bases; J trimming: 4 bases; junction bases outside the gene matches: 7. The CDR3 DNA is TGTGCCAGCAGTTCCCCTGGCGGGAGTTACGAGCAGTACTTC. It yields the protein CASSSPGGSYEQYF.

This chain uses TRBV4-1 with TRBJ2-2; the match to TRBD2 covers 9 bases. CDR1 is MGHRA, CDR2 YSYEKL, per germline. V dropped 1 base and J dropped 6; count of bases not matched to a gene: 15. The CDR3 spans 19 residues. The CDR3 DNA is TGCGCCAGCAGCCAAGCGAGGCTTAGCGGGAGAGTTACTGCCGGGGAGCTGTTTTTT. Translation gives CASSQARLSGRVTAGELFF.

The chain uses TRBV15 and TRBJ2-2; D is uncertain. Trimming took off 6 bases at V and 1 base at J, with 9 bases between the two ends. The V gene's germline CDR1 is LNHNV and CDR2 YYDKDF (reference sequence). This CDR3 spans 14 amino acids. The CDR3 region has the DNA TGTGCCACCAGGCCCCGACAGAACACCGGGGAGCTGTTTTTT. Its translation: CATRPRQNTGELFF.

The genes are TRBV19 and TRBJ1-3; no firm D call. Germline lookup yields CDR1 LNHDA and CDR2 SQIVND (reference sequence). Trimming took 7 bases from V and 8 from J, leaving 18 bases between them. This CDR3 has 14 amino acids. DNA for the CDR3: TGTGCCAGTACTGCCCCGATTAAAGGAGACACCATATATTTT. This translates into CASTAPIKGDTIYF.

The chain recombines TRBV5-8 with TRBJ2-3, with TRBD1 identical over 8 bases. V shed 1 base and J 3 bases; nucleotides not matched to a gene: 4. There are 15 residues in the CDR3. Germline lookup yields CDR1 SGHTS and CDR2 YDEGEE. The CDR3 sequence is CASSLYTGGTDTQYF. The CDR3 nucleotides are TGTGCCAGCAGCTTGTACACAGGGGGAACAGATACGCAGTATTTT.

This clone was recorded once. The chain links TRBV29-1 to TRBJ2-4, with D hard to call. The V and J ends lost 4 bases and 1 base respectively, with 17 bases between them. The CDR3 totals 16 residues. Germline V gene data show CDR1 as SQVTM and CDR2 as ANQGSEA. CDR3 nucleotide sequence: TGCAGCGTTGGCACTTATGGGGATCCGGCCAAAAACATTCAGTACTTC. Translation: CSVGTYGDPAKNIQYF.